A single sample is the source of the 20 T cell receptor beta chains below, sequenced in a study of regulatory T cells in long-lasting Graves disease. The time point here: newly diagnosed GD, antithyroid drugs for less than 3 months. Generation of the TCR library employed RNA extracted from PBMCs. In building TCR beta libraries, iRepertoire HTBI primers were used together with Arm-PCR of CDR3 regions. One entry per CDR3 protein, called by TCRdb with MiXCR from the multiplex PCR reads. This sample yields roughly 500,000 distinct CDR3 sequences, of which approximately 13% are seen a single time; roughly 10% belongs to the top ten. The same data also contributed to another study, on T cells in Graves' hyperthyroidism and ophthalmopathy.

The sequencing here drew on peripheral blood mononuclear cells (PBMCs), taken at new diagnosis, from a patient treated with antithyroid drugs. Every receptor here comes from a man aged 30-40 years with Graves disease.

This rearrangement joins TRBV11-2 to TRBJ2-1, with TRBD2 matching over 8 bases. CDR1 and CDR2 from the germline V gene are SGHAT and FQNNGV. Trimming removed 5 bases from V and 4 bases from J; junction bases left unmatched: 10. The CDR3 extends over 16 amino acids. DNA for the CDR3: TGTGCCAGCAGCACCTTCGAGGCGGGGGGATACAATGAGCAGTTCTTC. Encoded protein: CASSTFEAGGYNEQFF.

This clonotype has ten or more counts. The rearrangement uses TRBV11-2 and TRBJ1-1; D not resolved. The germline V and J ends were trimmed by 5 bases and 2 bases, with 6 bases remaining between them. The CDR3 contains 12 residues. Germline-derived CDR1 and CDR2 are SGHAT and FQNNGV. DNA of the CDR3: TGTGCCAGCAGCAAGTCTAACACTGAAGCTTTCTTT. This encodes CASSKSNTEAFF.

With respect to this clonotype: Being one base from a much bigger clone, this may be a read error. The chain employs TRBV27 and TRBJ2-1; 9 nucleotides line up with TRBD1. Germline-derived CDR1 and CDR2 are MNHEY and SMNVEV (reference sequence). The CDR3 is made up of 13 amino acids. Written as DNA, the CDR3 is TGTGCCAGCAGTCTCGACAGGGGGTCTGAGCAGCTCTTC. Its protein product is CASSLDRGSEQLF.

This chain links TRBV20-1 with TRBJ2-1, with D unresolved. Germline V gene data show CDR1 as DFQATT and CDR2 as SNEGSKA (reference sequence). CDR3 length: 14 amino acids. Trimming removed 6 bases from V and 7 bases from J, with 19 bases in between. The CDR3 is CSAVPLLGANEQFF. In DNA form, the CDR3 reads TGCAGTGCAGTTCCCTTACTGGGTGCGAATGAGCAGTTCTTC.

This clonotype has more than one count but fewer than ten. The chain is built from TRBV29-1 and TRBJ2-7, with 9 bases aligning to TRBD1. CDR1 is SQVTM, CDR2 ANQGSEA, per germline. V shed 6 bases and J 3 bases; nucleotides not matched to a gene: 9. The CDR3 spans 14 residues. The CDR3 bases are TGCAGCGTGAGGCGGGACAGGGAAGTCTACGAGCAGTACTTC. Translation gives CSVRRDREVYEQYF.

The chain carries TRBV7-3 and TRBJ2-3; 12 positions match TRBD2. CDR3 length equals 15 residues. The germline gives CDR1 SGHTA, CDR2 FQGTGA. V shed 5 bases and J 4 bases; nucleotides not matched to a gene: 4. CDR3 sequence: CASSGTSGSSDTQYF. The CDR3 DNA follows: TGTGCCAGCAGCGGGACTAGCGGGTCCTCAGATACGCAGTATTTT.

This clonotype was seen many times. The chain is built from TRBV19 and TRBJ2-1, with a tentative D call TRBD1 (6 bases). Germline-derived CDR1 and CDR2 are LNHDA and SQIVND (reference sequence). V was pared by 10 bases and J by 8 bases, with 18 bases between. CDR3 length: 13 residues. The CDR3 coding sequence is TGTGCCAAAAGGGGGAGAGGGGCGGATGAGCAGTTCTTC. The encoded protein is CAKRGRGADEQFF.

This clonotype was observed many times. The genes are TRBV10-3 and TRBJ2-5, with TRBD1 as a possible D gene (5 bases). The CDR3 extends over 14 amino acids. Germline V lookup: CDR1 ENHRY, CDR2 SYGVKD. V was trimmed by 3 bases and J by 5 bases, leaving 13 bases between them. CDR3: CAISDGQGGETQYF. As DNA, the CDR3 is TGTGCCATCAGTGATGGCCAGGGTGGCGAGACCCAGTACTTC.

The sample holds many counts of this clonotype. The chain links TRBV2 to TRBJ2-1, with D unclear. The length of the CDR3 is 13 residues. V shed 8 bases and J shed 0 bases, with 8 bases lying between them. CDR1 is SNHLY and CDR2 is FYNNEI in the germline V gene. As DNA, the CDR3 is TGTGCCAGCTCTCAAGTCTCCTACAATGAGCAGTTCTTC. Translating it yields CASSQVSYNEQFF.

At least ten counts were recorded for this clonotype. The chain couples TRBV5-1 to TRBJ2-2; tentative D call: TRBD2 (6 bases). The V and J ends lost 5 bases and 1 base respectively, with 12 bases between them. This CDR3 has 15 residues. Germline V gene data show CDR1 as SGHRS and CDR2 as YFSETQ. Written as DNA, the CDR3 is TGCGCCAGCAGGGCCGGGACTTTGAACACCGGGGAGCTGTTTTTT. This encodes CASRAGTLNTGELFF.

The sample holds many counts of this clonotype. This sequence joins TRBV29-1 and TRBJ2-2, with D maybe TRBD1 (5 bases). The V end lost 4 bases, the J end lost 4 bases, and 13 bases lay between the germline ends. CDR1 is SQVTM, CDR2 ANQGSEA, per germline. This CDR3 is built from 14 residues. The CDR3 reads CSVVKRRATGELFF. Here the CDR3 DNA reads TGCAGCGTTGTGAAGCGCAGGGCCACCGGGGAGCTGTTTTTT.

Note on this clonotype: A single base is all that separates this from a far larger clone, so a read error is likely. As the CDR3 is not closed by the conserved phenylalanine or tryptophan, this likely results from a read error. The CDR3 region is CASRLAGDNEQFL. The DNA for the CDR3 is TGTGCCAGCAGACTAGCGGGAGACAATGAGCAGTTCCTC. This sequence joins TRBV11-2 and TRBJ2-1; 11 nucleotides line up with TRBD2. This CDR3 comprises 13 residues. Germline CDR1 reads SGHAT; CDR2 reads FQNNGV. After removal of 6 bases from V and 5 bases from J, the junction contained 0 bases not matched to a gene.

This clonotype has at least ten counts. The chain recombines TRBV12-3 or TRBV12-4 with TRBJ1-1, with D possibly being TRBD1 (5 bases). Trimming pared 3 bases from V and 4 bases from J, leaving 9 bases between. The length of the CDR3 is 13 residues. The CDR3 is CASSLRQRTEAFF. For the CDR3, the DNA is TGTGCCAGCAGTTTGAGACAGCGCACTGAAGCTTTCTTT.

This clonotype came up a few times. No DNA is shown, since the ends of the CDR3 on it are uncertain; the CDR3 is the one TCRdb lists. The chain recombines TRBV27 with TRBJ2-4; TRBD2 is taken as the D call from the table, unchecked against the DNA. The CDR3 region is 13 residues in length, termini included. Per the germline V gene, CDR1 is MNHEY and CDR2 is SMNVEV (reference sequence). The CDR3 protein is CASSLGVGSGSHF.

This clonotype was counted at least ten times. V gene TRBV29-1 combines with J gene TRBJ2-2; 7 bases line up with TRBD1. Germline V gene data show CDR1 as SQVTM and CDR2 as ANQGSEA. This CDR3 spans 15 amino acids. V lost 4 bases, J lost 4 bases, and 9 bases stayed unmatched. CDR3 bases: TGCAGCGTTGCCCGGTCGACAGGGTCCACCGGGGAGCTGTTTTTT. This sequence encodes CSVARSTGSTGELFF.

This clonotype was detected ten times or more. The rearrangement links TRBV6-1 to TRBJ1-1, with 8 bases identical to TRBD1. The V gene end was trimmed by 3 bases and the J gene end by 2 bases; junction bases not matched to a gene: 2. Germline V CDR1 and CDR2: MNHNS, SASEGT. The CDR3 spans 14 residues. CDR3 loop: CASSDGTGNTEAFF. CDR3 coding DNA: TGTGCCAGCAGTGACGGGACAGGAAACACTGAAGCTTTCTTT.

The chain is built from TRBV20-1 and TRBJ2-3; D may be TRBD2 (6 bases). Germline assignment: CDR1 DFQATT and CDR2 SNEGSKA (reference sequence). This CDR3 contains 12 residues. V shed 6 bases and J shed 2 bases, with 9 bases lying between them. Here the CDR3 reads CSARDFTDTQYF. DNA of the CDR3: TGCAGTGCACGGGACTTCACAGATACGCAGTATTTT.

V gene TRBV29-1 combines with J gene TRBJ1-2, with unresolved D. Trimming pared 7 bases from V and 6 bases from J, leaving 3 bases between. CDR1 is SQVTM and CDR2 is ANQGSEA in the germline V gene. The CDR3 totals 8 residues. The CDR3 is CSANGYTF. The CDR3 DNA reads TGCAGCGCAAATGGCTACACCTTC.

This clonotype was seen only a few times. This could be a read error, since a much larger clone is one nucleotide away. The CDR3, as DNA: TGTGCCATCAGTGAGTCCCCCAGGGGGATAAACTGTGGCTACACCTTC. Translated: CAISESPRGINCGYTF. This rearrangement joins TRBV10-3 to TRBJ1-2, with TRBD1 matching 7 bases. Germline V gene sequence: CDR1 ENHRY, CDR2 SYGVKD. This CDR3 is 16 amino acids long.

V and J are TRBV7-9 and TRBJ1-1; D ambiguous. CDR3 size: 17 residues. Trimming shortened V by 6 bases and J by 2 bases, and 22 bases separated the two germline ends. Germline V gives CDR1 SEHNR, CDR2 FQNEAQ (reference sequence). The CDR3 loop reads CASSSSSAHQPNTEAFF. In DNA form, the CDR3 reads TGTGCCAGCAGTTCCTCATCGGCGCACCAACCAAACACTGAAGCTTTCTTT.